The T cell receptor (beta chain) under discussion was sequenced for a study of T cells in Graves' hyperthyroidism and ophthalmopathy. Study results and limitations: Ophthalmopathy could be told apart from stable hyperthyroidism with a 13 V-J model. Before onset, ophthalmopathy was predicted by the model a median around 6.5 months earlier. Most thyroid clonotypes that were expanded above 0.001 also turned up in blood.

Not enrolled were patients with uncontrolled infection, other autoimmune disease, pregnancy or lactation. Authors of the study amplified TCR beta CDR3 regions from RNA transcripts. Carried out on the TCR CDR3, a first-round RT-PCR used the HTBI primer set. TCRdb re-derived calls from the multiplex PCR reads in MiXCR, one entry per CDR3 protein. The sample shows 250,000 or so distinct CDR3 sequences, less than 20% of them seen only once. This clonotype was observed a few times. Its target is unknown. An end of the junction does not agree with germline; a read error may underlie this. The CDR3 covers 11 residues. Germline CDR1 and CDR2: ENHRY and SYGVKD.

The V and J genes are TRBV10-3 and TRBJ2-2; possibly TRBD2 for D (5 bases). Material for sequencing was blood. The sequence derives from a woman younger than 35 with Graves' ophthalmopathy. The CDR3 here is CAISKSGDLFF. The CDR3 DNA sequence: TGTGCCATCAGCAAGTCCGGGGATCTGTTTTTT.